These 2 T cell receptor beta chains were all obtained from the same sample, sequenced in a study of cytomegalovirus exposure and HLA in healthy donors. This PCR relied on a set of 60 Vbeta primers and 13 Jbeta primers. Here immunoSEQ multiplex PCR was the method, and the copy in TCRdb shows in-frame clones only, minus some. This sample has about 82,000 clones, with just over 70% found just once. Sequencing input: PBMCs. The receptors stem from a man in his 60s in good health and CMV-seronegative.

The genes are TRBV2 and TRBJ2-7, with D possibly TRBD1 on 6 matching bases. CDR3 size: 14 residues. The ends were cut back, 6 bases at V and 1 base at J, with 13 bases in the middle. Germline-derived CDR1 and CDR2 are SNHLY and FYNNEI. The CDR3 DNA sequence: TGTGCCAGCAGACAGGGTAGGGGGTCCTACGAGCAGTACTTC. This encodes CASRQGRGSYEQYF. Based on the CDR3 plus reference TRBV2 and TRBJ2-7, the full variable domain is EPEVTQTPSHQVTQMGQEVILRCVPISNHLYFYWYRQILGQKVEFLVSFYNNEISEKSEIFDDQFSVERPDGSNFTLKIRSTKLEDSAMYFCASRQGRGSYEQYFGPGTRLTVT.

The chain carries TRBV30 and TRBJ1-1; 9 nucleotides line up with TRBD1. Germline lookup yields CDR1 GTSNPN and CDR2 SVGIG (reference sequence). The length of the CDR3 is 15 residues. V dropped 4 bases and J dropped 1; count of bases not matched to a gene: 7. The CDR3 spells CAWTLLGQGNTEAFF. The CDR3 bases are TGTGCCTGGACCCTATTGGGACAGGGGAACACTGAAGCTTTCTTT.